This T cell receptor (beta chain) was recovered during a study of identical twins. V shed 1 base and J shed 4 bases, with 7 bases lying between them. This CDR3 is built from 13 residues. The germline V gene has CDR1 LNHNV and CDR2 YYDKDF (reference sequence). This clonotype was found a few times. Its antigen is not identified. Findings of the study overall: Cross-sectional statistical analysis, not tracking of the same donors, underpinned the conclusions.

Each cDNA held unique molecular identifiers, and template switching gave it a universal primer site. TCRdb passed the 5' RACE reads through MiXCR, listing each CDR3 protein once. The table lists about 810,000 distinct CDR3 sequences, around 12% of them singletons. These data were likewise used in another study, on yellow fever vaccine responses in identical twins.

The V call is TRBV15, the J call TRBJ2-5; no firm D call. The sequenced sample consisted of PBMCs. The source of this sequence is a woman between 18 and 29 years old in good health. CDR3 in amino acids: CATSRVQAETQYF. The CDR3 region has the DNA TGTGCCACCAGCAGAGTCCAAGCAGAGACCCAGTACTTC.